The 32 T cell receptor beta chains listed next were all sequenced from one sample in a study of Graves' ophthalmopathy and Graves' hyperthyroidism. The TCR beta CDR3 regions underwent amplification from RNA transcripts. RT-PCR with HTBI primers came first, then second-round multiplex PCR. TCRdb processed the multiplex PCR reads anew with MiXCR; each CDR3 protein has one entry. The repertoire consists of 350,000 to 450,000 distinct CDR3 sequences, with under 25% occurring once and the leading ten covering around 3.2%. Input material: peripheral blood. The receptor source for this set is a woman aged 18-29 years with stable Graves' hyperthyroidism.

This clonotype was picked up a small number of times. A clone one base away is much larger, so this may be a read error. The chain uses TRBV20-1 and TRBJ1-1, with D perhaps TRBD1 (5 bases). The germline V gene has CDR1 DFQATT and CDR2 SNEGSKA (reference sequence). Trimming cost V 0 bases and J 5 bases, with 22 bases left between them. CDR3 length: 17 residues. CDR3 DNA sequence: TGCAGTGCTAGAGACGGGGGGGAACTGAGGGACGGAACTGAAGCTTTCTTT. Amino acid sequence: CSARDGGELRDGTEAFF.

As concerns this clonotype: One junction end disagrees with the germline gene, perhaps due to a read error. This chain connects TRBV6-5 to TRBJ2-7, with D possibly matching TRBD1 (6 bases). Germline lookup yields CDR1 MNHEY and CDR2 SVGAGI. The CDR3 totals 15 residues. The CDR3 reads CASSHSGAKNYEQYF. For the CDR3, the DNA is TGTGCCAGCAGTCACTCAGGGGCCAAGAACTACGAGCAGTACTTC.

This clonotype was picked up many times. The gene calls are TRBV28 and TRBJ1-1; D not certain. The germline V gene has CDR1 MDHEN and CDR2 SYDVKM. Trimming shortened V by 5 bases and J by 1 base, and 8 bases separated the two germline ends. The CDR3 contains 13 residues. DNA for the CDR3: TGTGCCAGCAGTGCCGCCGGGAACACTGAAGCTTTCTTT. Translated: CASSAAGNTEAFF.

In this sample, this clonotype turned up many times. The CDR3 here is CASSLRFETQYF. The CDR3 DNA reads as TGTGCCAGCAGTTTGAGATTCGAGACCCAGTACTTC. The gene calls are TRBV12-3 or TRBV12-4 and TRBJ2-5; no firm D call. The CDR3 is 12 amino acids. V lost 3 bases and J lost 5, with 7 bases in between.

The chain uses TRBV6-5 and TRBJ2-5; D uncertain. The germline CDR1 and CDR2 sequences are MNHEY and SVGAGI. V was shortened by 0 bases and J by 5 bases, with 7 bases between the two germline ends. The length of the CDR3 is 13 residues. CDR3 region: CASSYSRPETQYF. The CDR3 nucleotides read TGTGCCAGCAGTTACTCGCGTCCCGAGACCCAGTACTTC.

This clonotype was seen a few times. The gene calls are TRBV6-2 or TRBV6-3 and TRBJ2-5; the match to TRBD2 covers 8 bases. The CDR3 is 14 residues long. Germline V lookup: CDR1 MNHEY, CDR2 SVGEGT. V shed 7 bases and J 2 bases; nucleotides not matched to a gene: 6. This CDR3 is CASILAGAQETQYF. The CDR3 DNA sequence: TGTGCCAGCATCCTAGCGGGCGCGCAAGAGACCCAGTACTTC.

This clonotype was observed many times. V usage is TRBV27 and J usage is TRBJ2-7, with TRBD2 identical over 14 bases. The CDR3 has 19 residues. V gave up 1 base and J gave up 2 bases; unmatched junction bases: 10. The germline V gene has CDR1 MNHEY and CDR2 SMNVEV (reference sequence). The CDR3 region has the DNA TGTGCCAGCAGTTTATTTGGACTAGCGGGAGGAGGGGTTACCTACGAGCAGTACTTC. It codes for CASSLFGLAGGGVTYEQYF.

This clonotype was picked up many times. V is TRBV20-1 and J is TRBJ2-5; 9 nucleotides match TRBD2. Germline CDR1 and CDR2: DFQATT and SNEGSKA (reference sequence). Germline trimming cut 5 bases from V and 4 bases from J; bases unmatched to any gene: 11. The CDR3 contains 15 residues. CDR3 amino acids: CSAPRFSGSGETQYF. The CDR3 DNA is TGCAGTGCTCCCCGTTTTAGCGGGAGTGGAGAGACCCAGTACTTC.

The table lists this clonotype with many counts. This sequence joins TRBV24-1 and TRBJ2-2; D uncertain. Germline CDR1 reads KGHDR; CDR2 reads SFDVKD. This CDR3 has 12 residues. V gave up 2 bases and J gave up 12 bases, with 9 bases separating them. CDR3 in amino acids: CATSDYSEKLFF. In DNA, the CDR3 is TGTGCCACCAGTGATTATTCCGAAAAGCTGTTTTTT.

This clonotype has ten or more counts. The rearrangement uses TRBV20-1 and TRBJ2-7, with D uncertain. V was shortened by 6 bases and J by 2 bases, with 17 bases between the two germline ends. This CDR3 comprises 14 residues. The germline V gene has CDR1 DFQATT and CDR2 SNEGSKA (reference sequence). The CDR3 here is CSAPKSYRTYEQYF. The CDR3 nucleotides read TGCAGTGCGCCTAAGTCTTATCGGACCTACGAGCAGTACTTC.

This clonotype was counted at least ten times. The V and J genes are TRBV10-3 and TRBJ2-5; 15 nucleotides agree with TRBD2. V dropped 9 bases and J dropped 5; count of bases not matched to a gene: 7. Per the germline V gene, CDR1 is ENHRY and CDR2 is SYGVKD. The CDR3 contains 15 residues. The CDR3 DNA reads TGTGCCATTGGACTAGCGGGAGGGCCCGGGGAGACCCAGTACTTC. Protein product: CAIGLAGGPGETQYF.

This clonotype showed up many times. The chain couples TRBV6-5 to TRBJ1-5, with 9 bases that match TRBD1. The CDR3 has 16 residues. V gave up 0 bases and J gave up 7 bases; unmatched junction bases: 7. Germline CDR1 is MNHEY and CDR2 is SVGAGI. DNA for the CDR3: TGTGCCAGCAGTTACTCCGGGACAGGGAGTCGCCAGCCCCAGCATTTT. It yields the protein CASSYSGTGSRQPQHF.

This clonotype was seen repeatedly, ten times or more. This rearrangement joins TRBV20-1 to TRBJ2-7; 7 bases are a match to TRBD1. Per the germline V gene, CDR1 is DFQATT and CDR2 is SNEGSKA (reference sequence). Losses at the gene ends were 3 bases for V and 3 bases for J; bases not matched to a gene: 8. There are 14 residues in the CDR3. The CDR3 here is CSARSDRIGYEQYF. CDR3 DNA sequence: TGCAGTGCTAGGTCGGACAGGATCGGCTACGAGCAGTACTTC.

Many counts were recorded for this clonotype. The J gene is TRBJ2-7, the V gene TRBV20-1; 8 nucleotides agree with TRBD2. The V segment lost 3 bases and the J segment 1 base; nucleotides outside the gene matches: 5. Germline V gives CDR1 DFQATT, CDR2 SNEGSKA (reference sequence). The CDR3 consists of 14 residues. The CDR3 nucleotides read TGCAGTGCTAGTCCACTAGCGGCGTCCTACGAGCAGTACTTC. Amino acid sequence: CSASPLAASYEQYF.

This sequence joins TRBV6-2 or TRBV6-3 and TRBJ2-2; 9 bases are shared with TRBD1. The germline CDR1 and CDR2 sequences are MNHEY and SVGEGT. J gave up 8 bases and V 5 bases, and 9 bases lay outside the gene matches. The CDR3 runs 15 residues. The CDR3 region has the DNA TGTGCCAGCAGTCGTCCCGGGACAGGGTCTGGGGAGCTGTTTTTT. Its protein product is CASSRPGTGSGELFF.

This clonotype was seen ten or more times. A much larger clone lies a single base off, so this may be a read error. The chain employs TRBV10-3 and TRBJ1-1; D is possibly TRBD1 (5 bases). Germline CDR1 and CDR2: ENHRY and SYGVKD. The V end was cut by 3 bases, the J end by 3 bases, with 5 bases between. This CDR3 contains 12 residues. The CDR3 nucleotides read TGTGCCATCAGTGACAGGGACACTGAAGCTTTCTTT. It encodes CAISDRDTEAFF.

This clonotype was detected ten times or more. The rearrangement joins TRBV5-6 to TRBJ1-5; 7 bases align to TRBD1. The CDR3 length is 14 residues. CDR1 and CDR2 from the germline V gene are SGHDT and YYEEEE. V shed 2 bases and J 6 bases; nucleotides not matched to a gene: 5. CDR3 sequence reads: CASSFSTGVQPQHF. CDR3 nucleotide sequence: TGTGCCAGCAGCTTTAGTACAGGGGTTCAGCCCCAGCATTTT.

This clonotype has just a few counts. The V gene is TRBV20-1, the J gene TRBJ2-2, with TRBD2 as a possible D gene (6 bases). Germline CDR1 reads DFQATT; CDR2 reads SNEGSKA (reference sequence). CDR3 size: 14 residues. Trimming pared 6 bases from V and 0 bases from J, leaving 11 bases between. CDR3 nucleotide sequence: TGCAGTGCCCGAAGACTAGCGAACACCGGGGAGCTGTTTTTT. Translation: CSARRLANTGELFF.

The table lists this clonotype with many counts. The V call is TRBV11-2, the J call TRBJ1-1; D is perhaps TRBD1 (5 bases). V lost 4 bases, J lost 4 bases, and 10 bases lay in between. The CDR3 contains 13 residues. Germline V lookup: CDR1 SGHAT, CDR2 FQNNGV. This CDR3 is CASSSGRVTEAFF. The DNA of the CDR3 is TGTGCCAGCAGCTCCGGCAGGGTCACTGAAGCTTTCTTT.

This clonotype has ten or more counts. The CDR3, as DNA: TGTGCCAGCAGCCCGGGGACAGGGCTTGGGAGTGGCTACACCTTC. Encoded protein: CASSPGTGLGSGYTF. V and J are TRBV11-2 and TRBJ1-2; TRBD1 agrees at 9 bases. The CDR3 sequence is 15 residues long. Germline V gives CDR1 SGHAT, CDR2 FQNNGV. V shed 5 bases and J 7 bases; nucleotides not matched to a gene: 11.

This clonotype has just a few counts. At one of its ends the junction is not consistent with the germline gene, which may arise from a read error. This chain links TRBV4-3 with TRBJ2-4; 7 bases are shared with TRBD2. Germline V gene lookup returns CDR1 LGHNA and CDR2 YSLEER. The CDR3 loop spans 14 amino acids. CDR3 protein: CASSQAGEGNIKYF. The CDR3 nucleotides read TGCGCCAGCAGCCAAGCGGGGGAGGGAAACATTAAGTACTTC.

Many counts were recorded for this clonotype. V is TRBV6-5 and J is TRBJ1-2, with D possibly being TRBD1 (6 bases). V was trimmed by 0 bases and J by 3 bases, leaving 14 bases between them. This CDR3 region has 16 residues. Germline V lookup: CDR1 MNHEY, CDR2 SVGAGI. This CDR3 is CASSYSSPPGDYGYTF. The CDR3, as DNA: TGTGCCAGCAGTTACTCTTCCCCCCCAGGGGACTATGGCTACACCTTC.

There are many counts of this clonotype. V and J are TRBV20-1 and TRBJ2-2; the match to TRBD2 covers 9 bases. The germline V gene encodes CDR1 DFQATT and CDR2 SNEGSKA (reference sequence). The trim removed 6 bases at V and 5 bases at J, leaving 13 bases unmatched. The CDR3 has 16 residues. The CDR3 here is CSAERREGQGTGELFF. The DNA of the CDR3 is TGCAGTGCAGAGAGGCGGGAGGGCCAGGGAACCGGGGAGCTGTTTTTT.

The table lists this clonotype with many counts. The V gene is TRBV30, the J gene TRBJ1-2, with D possibly being TRBD1 (5 bases). V shed 4 bases and J shed 7 bases, with 10 bases lying between them. There are 11 residues in the CDR3. Looked up from germline, CDR1 is GTSNPN and CDR2 is SVGIG (reference sequence). CDR3 sequence: CAWTQGSGYTF. CDR3 coding DNA: TGTGCCTGGACGCAGGGTAGTGGCTACACCTTC.

This clonotype occurred many times. The chain carries TRBV27 and TRBJ1-1, with TRBD1 as a possible D gene (5 bases). The CDR3 consists of 15 residues. Between the trimmed V and J ends, which lost 5 bases and 0 bases, there was a span of 13 bases. CDR1 MNHEY and CDR2 SMNVEV come from the germline V gene (reference sequence). CDR3 sequence reads: CASSAGSEVNTEAFF. The CDR3, as DNA: TGTGCCAGCAGTGCAGGGTCAGAAGTGAACACTGAAGCTTTCTTT.

This clonotype turned up a few times. Being one base from a much bigger clone, this may be a read error. The V and J genes are TRBV29-1 and TRBJ1-1; 7 bases are shared with TRBD1. CDR3 length: 14 amino acids. Germline CDR1 and CDR2: SQVTM and ANQGSEA. As DNA, the CDR3 is TGCAGCGTTGGAGGCGACAGGGCGAACACTGAAGCTTGCTTT. This gives the protein CSVGGDRANTEACF.

This sequence joins TRBV6-2 or TRBV6-3 and TRBJ1-3; 9 positions agree with TRBD1. V was clipped by 0 bases and J by 2 bases; unmatched bases: 20. Germline CDR1 MNHEY, CDR2 SVGEGT. The CDR3 length is 22 residues. The CDR3: CASSYSLRRNRGLALAGNTIYF. The CDR3 DNA reads as TGTGCCAGCAGTTACTCCCTACGGCGGAACAGGGGGCTTGCTCTGGCTGGAAACACCATATATTTT.

A remark on this clonotype: This may stem from a read error, because a much larger clone lies one nucleotide away. Since no conserved phenylalanine or tryptophan closes the CDR3, a read error is the likely cause. The genes are TRBV29-1 and TRBJ2-7; 7 nucleotides match TRBD2. This CDR3 has 11 residues. Germline CDR1 and CDR2: SQVTM and ANQGSEA. J was trimmed by 5 bases and V by 6 bases; bases with no gene match: 4. This CDR3 is CSVVLADEQYL. In nucleotides, the CDR3 is TGCAGCGTGGTTCTAGCGGACGAGCAGTACTTG.

This clonotype came up a few times. The chain has TRBV5-5 and TRBJ2-5; 9 nucleotides agree with TRBD2. Germline V gene sequence: CDR1 SGHKS, CDR2 YYEKEE (reference sequence). Losses at the gene ends were 0 bases for V and 5 bases for J; bases not matched to a gene: 8. This CDR3 is built from 16 residues. The CDR3 reads CASSLEGREGRETQYF. CDR3 coding DNA: TGTGCCAGCAGCTTGGAAGGGCGGGAGGGCCGCGAGACCCAGTACTTC.

The V call is TRBV7-9, the J call TRBJ1-2; D is uncertain. V was trimmed by 5 bases and J by 0 bases, leaving 10 bases between them. The germline V gene has CDR1 SEHNR and CDR2 FQNEAQ (reference sequence). This CDR3 region has 14 residues. CDR3 sequence: CASSRMVANYGYTF. The CDR3 coding sequence is TGTGCCAGCAGCCGAATGGTTGCTAACTATGGCTACACCTTC.

The rearrangement uses TRBV12-3 or TRBV12-4 and TRBJ1-5; 8 positions agree with TRBD1. The junction had 6 bases not matched to a gene; V was cut back by 4 bases and J by 7 bases. The CDR3 contains 14 residues. Here the CDR3 DNA reads TGTGCCAGCAGTTCGGACAGGGCATCGCAGCCCCAGCATTTT. Its protein is CASSSDRASQPQHF.

In the case of this clonotype: A much larger clone lies one base from this, so it may be a read error. This chain connects TRBV25-1 to TRBJ2-5; D unclear. This CDR3 is built from 14 residues. The V and J ends lost 5 bases and 2 bases respectively, with 12 bases between them. Looked up from germline, CDR1 is MGHDK and CDR2 is SYGVNS. DNA of the CDR3: TGTGCCAGCAGTCAAAGGAATGAACAAGAGACCCAGTACTTC. Translating gives CASSQRNEQETQYF.